Below are 2 T cell receptor beta chains sequenced from a single sample in a study of blood T cells in healthy people across ages. Sample-barcoded 5' priming and a J-beta primer mix drove a second PCR of roughly 7 to 11 cycles. TCRdb called the 5' RACE reads again in MiXCR, with one record for every CDR3 protein. This sample carries over a million distinct CDR3 sequences, 40% to 50% of them seen once, and the ten largest clones take under 20%. Sequenced sample: blood. Receptors were obtained from a woman in her fifties or sixties in good health.

The chain combines TRBV7-3 with TRBJ2-5; the D call may be TRBD1 or TRBD2 (7 bases each). This CDR3 has 15 amino acids. CDR1 and CDR2 from the germline V gene are SGHTA and FQGTGA. Trimming took 4 bases from V and 5 from J, leaving 17 bases between them. The CDR3 sequence is CASSSGGGPQETQYF. Here the CDR3 DNA reads TGTGCCAGCAGCTCAGGGGGGGGTCCCCAGGAGACCCAGTACTTC.

The rearrangement links TRBV7-6 to TRBJ1-6, with D possibly being TRBD1 (6 bases). The V end lost 0 bases, the J end lost 5 bases, and 14 bases lay between the germline ends. The CDR3 is made up of 17 amino acids. Germline lookup yields CDR1 SGHVS and CDR2 FNYEAQ. In nucleotides, the CDR3 is TGTGCCAGCAGCTTAGCGGCCAGGGGCGCCCATAATTCACCCCTCCACTTT. Encoded protein: CASSLAARGAHNSPLHF.